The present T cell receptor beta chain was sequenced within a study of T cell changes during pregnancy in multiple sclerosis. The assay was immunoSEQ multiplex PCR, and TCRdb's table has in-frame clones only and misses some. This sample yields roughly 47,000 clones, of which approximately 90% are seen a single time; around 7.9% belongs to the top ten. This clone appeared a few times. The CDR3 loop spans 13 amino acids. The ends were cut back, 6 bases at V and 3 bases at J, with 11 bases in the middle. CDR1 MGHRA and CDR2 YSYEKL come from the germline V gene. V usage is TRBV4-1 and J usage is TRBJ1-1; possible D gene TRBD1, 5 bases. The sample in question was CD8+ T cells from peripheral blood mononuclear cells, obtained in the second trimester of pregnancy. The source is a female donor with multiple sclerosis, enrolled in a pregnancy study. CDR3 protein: CASRDTLDTEAFF. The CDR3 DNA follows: TGCGCCAGCAGGGACACCTTGGACACTGAAGCTTTCTTT.